What follows are 11 T cell receptor beta chains derived from one specimen sequenced in a study of T cells in Graves' hyperthyroidism and ophthalmopathy. The TCR beta CDR3 regions underwent amplification using RNA transcripts as the source. The primer set for the first-round RT-PCR of the TCR CDR3 was HTBI. In TCRdb, the multiplex PCR reads were re-called with MiXCR into one record per CDR3 protein. The sample has under 400,000 distinct CDR3 sequences; approximately 14% are singletons. What was sequenced was blood. These receptor sequences come from a woman aged 18-30 years with Graves' hyperthyroidism that later progressed to Graves' ophthalmopathy.

This clonotype occurred many times. The chain couples TRBV6-2 or TRBV6-3 to TRBJ2-1; TRBD2 is a possible D gene (5 bases). The CDR3 extends over 16 amino acids. Germline-derived CDR1 and CDR2 are MNHEY and SVGEGT. Trimming cost V 2 bases and J 1 base, with 12 bases left between them. CDR3 residues: CASSYLAEGSYNEQFF. CDR3 nucleotides: TGTGCCAGCAGTTACCTTGCCGAGGGATCCTACAATGAGCAGTTCTTC.

Points on this clonotype: A much bigger clone sits one base away, suggesting this may be a read error. The V gene is TRBV27, the J gene TRBJ2-1, with 10 bases identical to TRBD2. CDR1 and CDR2 (germline): MNHEY, SMNVEV (reference sequence). The CDR3 contains 16 residues. As DNA, the CDR3 is TGTGCCAGCACCAAGGGACTAGCGTTCGACTACAATGAGCAGTCCTTC. Its protein is CASTKGLAFDYNEQSF.

This chain uses TRBV4-1 with TRBJ2-1; D uncertain. Germline assignment: CDR1 MGHRA and CDR2 YSYEKL. The CDR3 contains 15 residues. Trimming took off 0 bases at V and 1 base at J, with 7 bases between the two ends. CDR3 amino acids: CASSQDGWSYNEQFF. CDR3 bases: TGCGCCAGCAGCCAAGATGGGTGGTCCTACAATGAGCAGTTCTTC.

In its sample, this clonotype was seen once. With a much larger clone just one base away, this may be a read error. This chain joins TRBV7-2 and TRBJ2-5, with a weak D call TRBD2 (6 bases). The CDR3 extends over 15 amino acids. Germline V gives CDR1 SGHTA, CDR2 FQGNSA. CDR3 loop: CAGSPTGTGVETQYF. Here the CDR3 DNA reads TGCGCCGGCAGCCCAACCGGGACTGGAGTAGAGACCCAGTACTTC.

This clonotype was detected only a few times. V usage is TRBV24-1 and J usage is TRBJ2-3; the match to TRBD2 covers 12 bases. With 2 bases clipped from V and 0 bases from J, the junction kept 8 bases outside the gene matches. Germline lookup yields CDR1 KGHDR and CDR2 SFDVKD. This CDR3 region has 19 residues. CDR3 loop: CATSDYLAGGELSTDTQYF. DNA of the CDR3: TGTGCCACCAGTGATTATCTAGCGGGAGGGGAGCTCAGCACAGATACGCAGTATTTT.

V gene TRBV10-2 combines with J gene TRBJ2-7; possibly TRBD1 for D (6 bases). V shed 1 base and J shed 3 bases, with 13 bases lying between them. The CDR3 sequence is 15 residues long. Germline CDR1 is WSHSY and CDR2 is SAAADI. As DNA, the CDR3 is TGCGCCAGCAGTGAGTATGGGACACCCTACTACGAGCAGTACTTC. Translation gives CASSEYGTPYYEQYF.

This clonotype has a count of ten or more. The V gene is TRBV20-1, the J gene TRBJ2-2; D is unresolved. Trimming pared 3 bases from V and 6 bases from J, leaving 8 bases between. This CDR3 has 12 residues. CDR1 is DFQATT, CDR2 SNEGSKA, per germline (reference sequence). The CDR3 is CSARSLAGELFF. The CDR3 nucleotides read TGCAGTGCTAGGAGTCTCGCCGGGGAGCTGTTTTTT.

This clonotype showed up many times. The chain joins TRBV27 to TRBJ2-1; perhaps TRBD1 as D (5 bases). The V gene lost 5 bases and the J gene lost 5 bases, with 16 bases spanning the gap. Germline-derived CDR1 and CDR2 are MNHEY and SMNVEV (reference sequence). The CDR3 has 15 residues. CDR3 sequence: CASSPGNSYHNEQFF. CDR3 nucleotides: TGTGCCAGCAGTCCAGGGAATTCATACCACAATGAGCAGTTCTTC.

This clonotype was counted many times. V usage is TRBV12-3 or TRBV12-4 and J usage is TRBJ1-2; D perhaps matches TRBD1 (5 bases). The CDR3 runs to 15 residues. Trimming removed 5 bases at V and 6 bases at J, with 19 bases between. The CDR3 loop is CASSRHGGGENGYTF. CDR3 in DNA: TGTGCCAGCAGTCGCCACGGGGGGGGTGAGAATGGCTACACCTTC.

This clonotype was picked up many times. Written as DNA, the CDR3 is TGTGCCAGCTCCCACGGCGGGCCTCGCGAGCAGTACTTC. Residues: CASSHGGPREQYF. The chain uses TRBV18 and TRBJ2-7; D might be TRBD2 (5 bases). Germline V gene lookup returns CDR1 KGHSH and CDR2 LQKENI. The CDR3 has 13 residues. The V end lost 6 bases, the J end lost 6 bases, and 15 bases lay between the germline ends.

Here the CDR3 DNA reads TGTGCCAGCAGCCGGGGACAGGGGACCGAAGAGACCCAGTACTTC. Protein sequence: CASSRGQGTEETQYF. The chain carries TRBV11-3 and TRBJ2-5, with 10 bases that match TRBD1. Trimming at V came to 5 bases and at J to 3 bases, leaving 6 bases not matched to a gene. Germline loops: CDR1 SGHNT, CDR2 YENEEA. This CDR3 is 15 amino acids long.